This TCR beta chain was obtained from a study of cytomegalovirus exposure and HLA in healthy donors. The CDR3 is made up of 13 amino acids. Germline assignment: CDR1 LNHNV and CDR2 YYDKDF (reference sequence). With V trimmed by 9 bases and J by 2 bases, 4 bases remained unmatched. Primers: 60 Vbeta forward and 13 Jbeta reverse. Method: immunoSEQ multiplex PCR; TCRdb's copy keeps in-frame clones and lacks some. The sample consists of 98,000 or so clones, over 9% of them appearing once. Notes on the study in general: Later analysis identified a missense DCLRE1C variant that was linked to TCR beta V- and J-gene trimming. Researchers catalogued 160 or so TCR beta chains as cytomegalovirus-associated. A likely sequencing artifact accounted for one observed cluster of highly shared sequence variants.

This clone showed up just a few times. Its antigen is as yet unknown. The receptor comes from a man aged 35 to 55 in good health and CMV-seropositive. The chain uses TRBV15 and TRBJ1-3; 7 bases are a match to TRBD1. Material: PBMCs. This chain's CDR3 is CATTGTAGNTIYF. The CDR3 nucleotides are TGTGCCACAACCGGGACAGCTGGAAACACCATATATTTT.